Below, 15 T cell receptor beta chains from the same sample are listed, as sequenced in a study of cytomegalovirus exposure and HLA in healthy donors. It was with 60 Vbeta and 13 Jbeta primers that the PCR ran. TCRdb's copy holds only in-frame clones and misses some; the assay was immunoSEQ multiplex PCR. The table lists 150,000 to 200,000 clones, 80% to 85% of them singletons. The sample taken for sequencing was PBMCs. The receptors originated from a woman aged 40 to 55 in good health and CMV-seronegative.

The chain combines TRBV10-3 with TRBJ2-5; 9 nucleotides agree with TRBD1. The length of the CDR3 is 14 residues. From germline, CDR1 is ENHRY and CDR2 SYGVKD. The V gene end was trimmed by 2 bases and the J gene end by 3 bases; junction bases not matched to a gene: 1. Written as DNA, the CDR3 is TGTGCCATCAGTGAGGGGACAGGGAAAGAGACCCAGTACTTC. This codes for CAISEGTGKETQYF.

V gene TRBV27 combines with J gene TRBJ2-1, with 9 nucleotides matching TRBD1. The CDR3 has 14 amino acids. The ends lost 2 bases at V and 9 bases at J; junction bases unmatched: 5. Germline values: CDR1 MNHEY, CDR2 SMNVEV (reference sequence). The chain's CDR3 is CASSLDRGVGEQFF. The CDR3 DNA reads TGTGCCAGCAGTTTAGACAGGGGGGTGGGTGAGCAGTTCTTC.

The V call is TRBV28, the J call TRBJ2-3, with D possibly matching TRBD2 (6 bases). Trimming pared 4 bases from V and 2 bases from J, leaving 13 bases between. CDR3 length equals 15 residues. Germline V CDR1 and CDR2: MDHEN, SYDVKM. CDR3 nucleotides: TGTGCCAGCAGTTACATTACTAGCCCCACAGATACGCAGTATTTT. Translation gives CASSYITSPTDTQYF. The variable domain in full, with the rest retrieved from reference TRBV28 and TRBJ2-3, is DVKVTQSSRYLVKRTGEKVFLECVQDMDHENMFWYRQDPGLGLRLIYFSYDVKMKEKGDIPEGYSVSREKKERFSLILESASTNQTSMYLCASSYITSPTDTQYFGPGTRLTVL.

This chain uses TRBV29-1 with TRBJ1-4; D possibly corresponds to TRBD1 (6 bases). V lost 4 bases, J lost 7 bases, and 10 bases lay in between. The CDR3 runs to 12 residues. CDR1 and CDR2 from the germline V gene are SQVTM and ANQGSEA. The CDR3 sequence: CSVGGGGEKLFF. The CDR3 DNA follows: TGCAGCGTTGGGGGAGGGGGTGAAAAACTGTTTTTT.

The table lists this clone with a few counts. The chain couples TRBV6-1 to TRBJ2-1; no reliable D call. This CDR3 comprises 13 residues. The germline V and J ends were trimmed by 3 bases and 12 bases, with 15 bases remaining between them. Germline lookup yields CDR1 MNHNS and CDR2 SASEGT. The CDR3 DNA follows: TGTGCCAGCAGTGAGGTCGCTCAGGTTCGGCAGTTCTTC. Amino acid sequence: CASSEVAQVRQFF.

The chain recombines TRBV19 with TRBJ2-3; the match to TRBD2 covers 9 bases. The ends lost 8 bases at V and 5 bases at J; junction bases unmatched: 5. There are 13 residues in the CDR3. Germline CDR1 LNHDA, CDR2 SQIVND (reference sequence). This CDR3 reads CASAGGREDTQYF. As DNA, the CDR3 is TGTGCCAGTGCGGGAGGGCGGGAAGATACGCAGTATTTT. The complete variable domain, with remaining parts taken from reference TRBV19 and TRBJ2-3, reads DGGITQSPKYLFRKEGQNVTLSCEQNLNHDAMYWYRQDPGQGLRLIYYSQIVNDFQKGDIAEGYSVSREKKESFPLTVTSAQKNPTAFYLCASAGGREDTQYFGPGTRLTVL.

This chain joins TRBV27 and TRBJ1-2; maybe TRBD1 (6 bases). V lost 10 bases to trimming and J lost 2 bases, with 17 bases between them. Germline CDR1 and CDR2: MNHEY and SMNVEV (reference sequence). This CDR3 is built from 14 residues. The CDR3 DNA sequence: TGTGCCACCTCAAACAACAGGGTAAACTATGGCTACACCTTC. Translation: CATSNNRVNYGYTF.

This chain links TRBV7-9 with TRBJ1-4, with TRBD1 matching 9 bases. Germline CDR1 and CDR2: SEHNR and FQNEAQ (reference sequence). CDR3 length: 15 residues. Germline trimming cut 5 bases from V and 5 bases from J; bases unmatched to any gene: 6. This CDR3 is CASSHTGGTNEKLFF. In nucleotides, the CDR3 is TGTGCCAGCAGCCATACAGGGGGCACAAATGAAAAACTGTTTTTT.

In its sample, this clone was seen once. This chain uses TRBV5-4 with TRBJ2-1, with a possible D match to TRBD2 (5 bases). CDR1 and CDR2 (germline): SGHNT, YYREEE (reference sequence). V lost 4 bases to trimming and J lost 1 base, with 12 bases between them. The CDR3 runs 15 residues. The CDR3 DNA follows: TGTGCCAGCAGCCAGGAGGCCGTTTCCTACAATGAGCAGTTCTTC. It codes for CASSQEAVSYNEQFF.

The gene calls are TRBV4-3 and TRBJ1-2; 9 positions agree with TRBD1. The CDR3 runs 13 residues. V was pared by 4 bases and J by 8 bases, with 5 bases of the junction left unmatched. Germline CDR1 reads LGHNA; CDR2 reads YSLEER. CDR3 nucleotide sequence: TGCGCCAGCAGCCGGGACAGGGTCGGGGGCTACACCTTC. Translated, it gives CASSRDRVGGYTF.

Here the CDR3 reads CASSSGQGPYEQYF. CDR3 sequence (DNA): TGTGCCAGTAGTTCCGGACAGGGGCCCTACGAGCAGTACTTC. The V and J genes are TRBV19 and TRBJ2-7; TRBD1 aligns across 9 bases. The germline V gene has CDR1 LNHDA and CDR2 SQIVND (reference sequence). The CDR3 runs 14 residues. Trimming removed 5 bases from V and 2 bases from J; junction bases left unmatched: 4.

V usage is TRBV5-4 and J usage is TRBJ1-1, with D possibly matching TRBD1 (6 bases). This CDR3 contains 14 residues. CDR1 and CDR2 (germline): SGHNT, YYREEE (reference sequence). Trimming pared 4 bases from V and 3 bases from J, leaving 13 bases between. The DNA for the CDR3 is TGTGCCAGCAGCACCCAGGGACACGACACTGAAGCTTTCTTT. It is translated as CASSTQGHDTEAFF.

The chain links TRBV28 to TRBJ1-3, with 9 bases that match TRBD1. V dropped 6 bases and J dropped 0; count of bases not matched to a gene: 6. Per the germline V gene, CDR1 is MDHEN and CDR2 is SYDVKM. This CDR3 is built from 16 residues. The CDR3 DNA reads TGTGCCAGCAGGGAGACGGGACAGGGCTCTGGAAACACCATATATTTT. It specifies CASRETGQGSGNTIYF.

The chain combines TRBV27 with TRBJ2-5, with TRBD1 as a possible D gene (6 bases). CDR3 size: 15 residues. Trimming took off 2 bases at V and 2 bases at J, with 12 bases between the two ends. CDR1 and CDR2 (germline): MNHEY, SMNVEV (reference sequence). This chain's CDR3 is CASSLMGRGQETQYF. The CDR3 DNA is TGTGCCAGCAGTTTAATGGGCAGGGGACAAGAGACCCAGTACTTC.

The chain couples TRBV6-4 to TRBJ1-1, with TRBD1 matching over 7 bases. V trimming: 5 bases; J trimming: 2 bases; junction bases outside the gene matches: 2. Germline V lookup: CDR1 MRHNA, CDR2 SNTAGT. CDR3 length equals 13 residues. In DNA form, the CDR3 reads TGTGCCAGCAGTCGGGACAGAAACACTGAAGCTTTCTTT. Translation gives CASSRDRNTEAFF.